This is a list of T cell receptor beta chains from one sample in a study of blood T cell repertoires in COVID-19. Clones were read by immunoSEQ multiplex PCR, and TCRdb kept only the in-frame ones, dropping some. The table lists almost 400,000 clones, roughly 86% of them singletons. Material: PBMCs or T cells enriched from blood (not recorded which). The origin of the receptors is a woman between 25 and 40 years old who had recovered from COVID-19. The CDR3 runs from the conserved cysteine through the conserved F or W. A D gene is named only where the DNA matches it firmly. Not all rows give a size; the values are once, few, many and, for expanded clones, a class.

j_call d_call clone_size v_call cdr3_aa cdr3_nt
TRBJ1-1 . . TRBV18 CASSNNANTEAFF TGTGCCAGCTCTAACAACGCGAACACTGAAGCTTTCTTT
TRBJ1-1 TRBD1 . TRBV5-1 CASSTGQGNEAFF TGCGCCAGCAGCACCGGACAGGGGAATGAAGCTTTCTTT
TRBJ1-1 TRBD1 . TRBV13 CASRPGQGTEAFF TGTGCCAGCAGGCCGGGACAGGGCACTGAAGCTTTCTTT
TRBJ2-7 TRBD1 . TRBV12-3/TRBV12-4 CASSWTGGAQYF TGTGCCAGCAGTTGGACAGGCGGCGCGCAGTACTTC
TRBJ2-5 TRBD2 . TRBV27 CASSPKSLAGVRRTEETQYF TGTGCCAGCAGTCCAAAATCACTAGCGGGGGTTCGTCGGACGGAAGAGACCCAGTACTTC
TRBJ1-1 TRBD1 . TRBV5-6 CASSSKGAIEAFF TGTGCCAGCAGCAGCAAGGGGGCTATTGAAGCTTTCTTT
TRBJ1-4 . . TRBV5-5 CASSLLQGGEKLFF TGTGCCAGCAGCTTACTTCAGGGCGGTGAAAAACTGTTTTTT
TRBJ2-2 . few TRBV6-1 CASRETAVLRTGELFF TGTGCCAGCAGGGAAACAGCTGTTTTAAGGACCGGGGAGCTGTTTTTT
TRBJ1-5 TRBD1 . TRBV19 CASSMYRGEQPQHF TGTGCCAGTAGTATGTACAGGGGGGAACAGCCCCAGCATTTT
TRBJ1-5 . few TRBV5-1 CASSLEDSRKDFGNQPQHF TGCGCCAGCAGCTTAGAAGACTCCCGAAAAGACTTTGGCAATCAGCCCCAGCATTTT
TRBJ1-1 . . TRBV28 CASSPLGGSGTEAFF TGTGCCAGCAGTCCCCTCGGGGGGTCGGGCACTGAAGCTTTCTTT
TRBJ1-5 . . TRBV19 CASIHPGSNQPQHF TGTGCCAGTATCCACCCCGGTAGCAATCAGCCCCAGCATTTT
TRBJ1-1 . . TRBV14 CASSLTLNTEAFF TGTGCCAGCAGCCTGACATTGAACACTGAAGCTTTCTTT
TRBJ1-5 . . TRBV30 CAWGSLPNQPQHF TGTGCCTGGGGTTCCCTACCTAATCAGCCCCAGCATTTT
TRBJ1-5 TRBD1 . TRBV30 CASGTGKKGQPQHF TGTGCCTCTGGGACAGGGAAAAAGGGTCAGCCCCAGCATTTT
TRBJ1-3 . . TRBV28 CASSPDISGNTIYF TGTGCCAGCAGCCCGGACATCTCTGGAAACACCATATATTTT
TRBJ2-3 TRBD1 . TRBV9 CASSVPRTGGRTDTQYF TGTGCCAGCAGCGTACCCCGGACAGGGGGACGCACAGATACGCAGTATTTT
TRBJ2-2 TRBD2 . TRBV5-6 CASSPLGGGASGELFF TGTGCCAGCAGCCCCCTGGGCGGGGGGGCCTCCGGGGAGCTGTTTTTT
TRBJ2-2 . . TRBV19 CASSIGLVESVTGELFF TGTGCCAGTAGTATAGGACTAGTAGAGAGTGTGACCGGGGAGCTGTTTTTT
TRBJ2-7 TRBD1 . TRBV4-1 CASSPGGTGGYEQYF TGCGCCAGCAGCCCTGGGGGGACAGGGGGCTACGAGCAGTACTTC
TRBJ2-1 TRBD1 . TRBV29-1 CSVDRDSNYNEQFF TGCAGCGTTGACCGGGACAGCAATTACAATGAGCAGTTCTTC
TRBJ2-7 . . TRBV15 CATSRDPLGPNSYEQYF TGTGCCACCAGCAGAGATCCCCTAGGCCCCAACTCCTACGAGCAGTACTTC
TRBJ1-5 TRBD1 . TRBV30 CAWSAYRGVGNQPQHF TGTGCCTGGAGTGCTTACAGGGGAGTCGGCAATCAGCCCCAGCATTTT
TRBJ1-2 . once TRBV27 CASSFSGGDGYTF TGTGCCAGCAGTTTCTCCGGGGGGGATGGCTACACCTTC
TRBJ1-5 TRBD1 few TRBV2 CASSRDRTYSNQPQHF TGTGCCAGCAGCCGGGACAGGACTTATAGCAATCAGCCCCAGCATTTT
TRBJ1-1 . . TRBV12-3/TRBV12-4 CASNLQGHTEAFF TGTGCCAGCAACCTTCAGGGTCACACTGAAGCTTTCTTT
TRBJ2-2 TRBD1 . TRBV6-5 CASTDRGALTGELFF TGTGCCAGCACCGACAGGGGGGCACTTACCGGGGAGCTGTTTTTT
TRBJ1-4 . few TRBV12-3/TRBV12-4 CASSPGGAEKLFF TGTGCCAGCAGCCCCGGGGGAGCCGAAAAACTGTTTTTT
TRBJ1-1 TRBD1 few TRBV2 CASSQTGRLSKSEAFF TGTGCCAGCAGTCAGACAGGGCGTCTCTCGAAGTCTGAAGCTTTCTTT
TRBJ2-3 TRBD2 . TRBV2 CASNYLGTSGGRADTQYF TGTGCCAGCAACTATCTAGGGACTAGCGGGGGGCGAGCAGATACGCAGTATTTT
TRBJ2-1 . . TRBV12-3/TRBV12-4 CASSLAISLEQFF TGTGCCAGCAGTTTAGCGATCAGTCTTGAGCAGTTCTTC
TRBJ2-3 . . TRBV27 CASSKDFLPDTQYF TGTGCCAGCAGTAAGGACTTTCTACCAGATACGCAGTATTTT
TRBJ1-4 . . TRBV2 CASRRRRENEKLFF TGTGCCAGCAGAAGAAGGAGGGAAAATGAAAAACTGTTTTTT
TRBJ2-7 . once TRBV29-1 CSGRDGISYEQYF TGCAGCGGGAGGGACGGAATCTCCTACGAGCAGTACTTC
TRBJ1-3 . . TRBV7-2 CASSIRDISGNTIYF TGTGCCAGCAGCATCCGGGACATCTCTGGAAACACCATATATTTT